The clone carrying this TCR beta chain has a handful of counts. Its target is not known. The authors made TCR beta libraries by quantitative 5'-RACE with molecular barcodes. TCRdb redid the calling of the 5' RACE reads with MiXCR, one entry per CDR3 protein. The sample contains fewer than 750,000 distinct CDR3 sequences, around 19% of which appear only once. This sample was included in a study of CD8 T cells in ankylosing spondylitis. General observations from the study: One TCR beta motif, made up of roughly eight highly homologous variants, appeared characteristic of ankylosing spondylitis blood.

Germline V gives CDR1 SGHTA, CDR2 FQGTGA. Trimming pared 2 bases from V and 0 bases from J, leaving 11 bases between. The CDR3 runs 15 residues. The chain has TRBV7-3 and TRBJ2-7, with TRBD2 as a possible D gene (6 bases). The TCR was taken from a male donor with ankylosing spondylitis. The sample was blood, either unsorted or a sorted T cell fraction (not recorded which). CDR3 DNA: TGTGCCAGCAGCTTAGGGACTTTGAGCTCCTACGAGCAGTACTTC. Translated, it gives CASSLGTLSSYEQYF. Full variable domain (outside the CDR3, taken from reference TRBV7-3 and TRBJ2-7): GAGVSQTPSNKVTEKGKYVELRCDPISGHTALYWYRQSLGQGPEFLIYFQGTGAADDSGLPNDRFFAVRPEGSVSTLKIQRTERGDSAVYLCASSLGTLSSYEQYFGPGTRLTVT.